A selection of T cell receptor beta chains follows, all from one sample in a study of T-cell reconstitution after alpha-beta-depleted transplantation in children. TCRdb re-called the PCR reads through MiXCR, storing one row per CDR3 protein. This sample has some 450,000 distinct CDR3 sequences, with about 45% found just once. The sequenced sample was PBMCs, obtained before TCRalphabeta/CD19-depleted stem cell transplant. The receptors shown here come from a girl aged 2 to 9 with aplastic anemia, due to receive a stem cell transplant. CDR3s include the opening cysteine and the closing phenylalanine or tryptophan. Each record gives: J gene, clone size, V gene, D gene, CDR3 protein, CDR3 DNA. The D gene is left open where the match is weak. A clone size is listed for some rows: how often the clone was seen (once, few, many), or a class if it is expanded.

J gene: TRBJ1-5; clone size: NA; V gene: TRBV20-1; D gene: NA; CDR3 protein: CSAASGTVDQPQHF; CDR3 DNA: TGCAGTGCTGCCTCCGGGACCGTCGATCAGCCCCAGCATTTT
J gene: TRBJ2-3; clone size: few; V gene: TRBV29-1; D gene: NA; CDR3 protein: CSVEVPHWQGGYTDTQYF; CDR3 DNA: TGCAGCGTTGAAGTGCCCCACTGGCAGGGGGGATACACAGATACGCAGTATTTT
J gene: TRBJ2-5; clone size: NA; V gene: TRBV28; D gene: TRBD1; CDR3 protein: CAIRQGARETQYF; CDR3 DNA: TGTGCCATTAGACAGGGGGCGCGAGAGACCCAGTACTTC
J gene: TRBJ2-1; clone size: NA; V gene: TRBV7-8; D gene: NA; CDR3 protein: CASSSAGIEQFF; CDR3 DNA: TGTGCCAGCAGCTCCGCAGGGATTGAGCAGTTCTTC
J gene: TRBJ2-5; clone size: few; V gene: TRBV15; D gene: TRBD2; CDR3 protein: CATSRGTSGRAETQYF; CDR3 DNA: TGTGCCACCAGCAGGGGGACTAGCGGGAGGGCGGAGACCCAGTACTTC
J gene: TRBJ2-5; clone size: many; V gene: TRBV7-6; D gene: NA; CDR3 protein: CASSASRGGETQYF; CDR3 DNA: TGTGCCAGCAGCGCCTCTCGGGGCGGGGAGACCCAGTACTTC
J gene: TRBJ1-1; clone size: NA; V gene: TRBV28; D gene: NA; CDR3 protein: CASTDFAGDTEAFF; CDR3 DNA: TGTGCCAGCACCGACTTTGCGGGGGACACTGAAGCTTTCTTT
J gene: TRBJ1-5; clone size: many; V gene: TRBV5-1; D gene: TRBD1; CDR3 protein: CASSFQGDQPQHF; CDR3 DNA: TGCGCCAGCAGCTTCCAGGGGGATCAGCCCCAGCATTTT
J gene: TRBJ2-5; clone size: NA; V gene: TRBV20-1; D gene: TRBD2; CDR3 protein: CSARGLAGRQETQYF; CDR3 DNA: TGCAGTGCTAGAGGACTAGCGGGGAGGCAAGAGACCCAGTACTTC
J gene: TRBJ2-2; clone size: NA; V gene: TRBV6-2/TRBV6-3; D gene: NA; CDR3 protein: CASSPQVFGELFF; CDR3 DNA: TGTGCCAGCAGCCCGCAAGTCTTCGGGGAGCTGTTTTTT
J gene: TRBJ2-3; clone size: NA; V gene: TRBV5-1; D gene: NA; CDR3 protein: CASSLRNAGDTQYF; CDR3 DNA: TGCGCCAGCAGCTTGAGGAACGCGGGAGATACGCAGTATTTT
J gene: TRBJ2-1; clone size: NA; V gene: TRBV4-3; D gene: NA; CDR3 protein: CASSQEGASAKYNEQFF; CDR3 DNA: TGCGCCAGCAGCCAAGAGGGGGCTAGCGCTAAATACAATGAGCAGTTCTTC
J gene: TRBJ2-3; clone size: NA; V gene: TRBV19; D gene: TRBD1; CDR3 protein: CASSAGTGTDTQYF; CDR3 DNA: TGTGCCAGTAGTGCCGGGACAGGGACAGATACGCAGTATTTT
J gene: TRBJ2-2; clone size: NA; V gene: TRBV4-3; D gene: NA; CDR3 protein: CASRGNRELFF; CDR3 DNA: TGCGCCAGCAGAGGGAACCGGGAGCTGTTTTTT
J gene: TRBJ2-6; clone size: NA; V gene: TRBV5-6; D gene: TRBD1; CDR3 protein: CASSYRDREERGVLTF; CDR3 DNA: TGTGCCAGCAGCTACCGGGACAGGGAGGAACGGGGCGTCCTGACTTTC
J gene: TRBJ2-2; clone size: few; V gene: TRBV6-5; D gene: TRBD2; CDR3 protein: CASSSFLASGGPGELFF; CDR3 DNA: TGTGCCAGCAGTTCCTTCCTTGCTAGCGGGGGCCCCGGGGAGCTGTTTTTT
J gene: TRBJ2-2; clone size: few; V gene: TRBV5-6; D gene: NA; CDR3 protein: CASSLVGTSNTGELFF; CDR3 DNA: TGTGCCAGCAGCTTGGTCGGGACTTCGAACACCGGGGAGCTGTTTTTT
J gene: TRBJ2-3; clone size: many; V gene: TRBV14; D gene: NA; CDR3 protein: CASSHRNSDTQYF; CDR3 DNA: TGTGCCAGCAGCCATAGAAACTCGGATACGCAGTATTTT
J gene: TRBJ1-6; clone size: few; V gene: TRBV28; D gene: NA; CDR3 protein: CASGYGNRASSPLHF; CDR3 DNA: TGTGCCAGCGGTTACGGGAACAGGGCGTCTTCACCCCTCCACTTT
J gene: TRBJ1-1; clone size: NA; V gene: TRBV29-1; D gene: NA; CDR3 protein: CSVVTGREAFF; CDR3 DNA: TGCAGCGTTGTTACAGGGCGTGAAGCTTTCTTT
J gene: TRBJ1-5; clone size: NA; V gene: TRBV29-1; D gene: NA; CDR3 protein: CSAGQPNQPQHF; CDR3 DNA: TGCAGCGCCGGACAGCCTAATCAGCCCCAGCATTTT
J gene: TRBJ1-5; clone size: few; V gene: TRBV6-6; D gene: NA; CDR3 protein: CASRRDSNQPQHF; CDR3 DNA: TGTGCCAGCAGGAGGGACAGCAATCAGCCCCAGCATTTT
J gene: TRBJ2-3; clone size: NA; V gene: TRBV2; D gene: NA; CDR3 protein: CASSRRDSSTDTQYF; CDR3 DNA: TGTGCCAGCAGTCGCCGGGACTCTAGCACAGATACGCAGTATTTT
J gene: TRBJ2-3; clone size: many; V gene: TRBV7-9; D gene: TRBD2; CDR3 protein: CASSLERESDTQYF; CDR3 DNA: TGTGCCAGCAGCTTAGAGCGGGAGTCAGATACGCAGTATTTT
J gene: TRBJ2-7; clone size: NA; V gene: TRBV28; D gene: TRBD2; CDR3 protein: CASNPAGEGNEQYF; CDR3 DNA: TGTGCCAGCAACCCAGCGGGAGAGGGAAACGAGCAGTACTTC
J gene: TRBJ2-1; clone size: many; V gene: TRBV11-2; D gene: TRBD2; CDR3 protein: CASSLEGSGMFDYRLSNEQFF; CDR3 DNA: TGTGCCAGCAGCTTAGAAGGGAGCGGGATGTTTGACTACCGGCTCTCCAATGAGCAGTTCTTC
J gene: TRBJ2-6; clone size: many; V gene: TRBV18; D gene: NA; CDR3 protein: CASSRDGSSGANVLTF; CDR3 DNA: TGTGCCAGCTCACGGGACGGGAGCTCTGGGGCCAACGTCCTGACTTTC
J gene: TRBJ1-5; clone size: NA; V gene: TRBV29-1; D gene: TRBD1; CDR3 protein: CSVASDRAQPQHF; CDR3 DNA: TGCAGCGTTGCAAGCGACAGGGCACAGCCCCAGCATTTT
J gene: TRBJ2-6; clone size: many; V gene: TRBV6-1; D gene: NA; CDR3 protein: CASSDQAGLSGANVLTF; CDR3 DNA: TGTGCCAGCAGTGACCAGGCGGGCCTCTCTGGGGCCAACGTCCTGACTTTC
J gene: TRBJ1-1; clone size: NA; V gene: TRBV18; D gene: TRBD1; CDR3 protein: CASSPDRVNTEAFF; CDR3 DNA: TGTGCCAGCTCACCAGACAGGGTGAACACTGAAGCTTTCTTT
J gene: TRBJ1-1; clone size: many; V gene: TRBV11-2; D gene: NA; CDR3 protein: CASSLEPGHPEAFF; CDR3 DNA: TGTGCCAGCAGCTTAGAGCCGGGACACCCTGAGGCTTTCTTT
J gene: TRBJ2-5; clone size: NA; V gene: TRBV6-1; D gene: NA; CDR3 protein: CASSEAGRKETQYF; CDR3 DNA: TGTGCCAGCAGTGAAGCAGGCAGGAAAGAGACCCAGTACTTC
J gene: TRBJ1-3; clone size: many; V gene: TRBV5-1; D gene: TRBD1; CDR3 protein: CASSFSGGSGNTIYF; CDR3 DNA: TGCGCCAGCAGCTTTTCAGGGGGCTCTGGAAACACCATATATTTT
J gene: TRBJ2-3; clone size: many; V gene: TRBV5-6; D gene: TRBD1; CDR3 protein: CASSSRGHRVTQYF; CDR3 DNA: TGTGCCAGCAGCTCCAGGGGGCATCGGGTTACGCAGTATTTT
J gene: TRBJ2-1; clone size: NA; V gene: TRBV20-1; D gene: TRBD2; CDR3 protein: CSAPTGLGYNEQFF; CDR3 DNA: TGCAGTGCTCCCACCGGACTAGGATACAATGAGCAGTTCTTC
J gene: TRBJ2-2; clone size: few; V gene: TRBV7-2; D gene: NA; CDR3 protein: CASSPNGAYTGELFF; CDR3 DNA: TGTGCCAGCAGCCCAAACGGGGCATACACCGGGGAGCTGTTTTTT
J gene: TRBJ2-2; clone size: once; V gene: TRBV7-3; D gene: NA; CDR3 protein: CASSPGQYANTGELFF; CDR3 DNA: TGTGCCAGCAGCCCCGGACAGTACGCGAACACCGGGGAGCTGTTTTTT
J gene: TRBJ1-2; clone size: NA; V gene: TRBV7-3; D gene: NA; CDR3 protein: CASSPCGGYTF; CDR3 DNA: TGTGCCAGCAGCCCGTGCGGAGGCTACACCTTC
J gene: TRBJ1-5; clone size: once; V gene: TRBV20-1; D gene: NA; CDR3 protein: CSARPPGSGQPQHF; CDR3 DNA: TGCAGTGCCCGACCCCCGGGGTCTGGTCAGCCCCAGCATTTT
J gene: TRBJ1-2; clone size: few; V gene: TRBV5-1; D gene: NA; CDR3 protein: CASSSALDGNNYGYTF; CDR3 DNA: TGCGCCAGCAGCTCGGCTTTGGACGGAAATAACTATGGCTACACCTTC
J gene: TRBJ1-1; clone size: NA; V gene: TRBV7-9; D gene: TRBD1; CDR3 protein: CASSLEGTGTFF; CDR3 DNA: TGTGCCAGCAGCTTAGAAGGGACAGGCACTTTCTTT
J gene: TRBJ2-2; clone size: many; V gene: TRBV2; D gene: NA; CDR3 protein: CASSRATNTGELFF; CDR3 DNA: TGTGCCAGCAGTAGGGCCACGAACACCGGGGAGCTGTTTTTT
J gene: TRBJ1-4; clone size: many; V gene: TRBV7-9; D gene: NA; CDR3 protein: CASSVSEKSNEKLFF; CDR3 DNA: TGTGCCAGCAGCGTTAGCGAAAAGAGTAATGAAAAACTGTTTTTT
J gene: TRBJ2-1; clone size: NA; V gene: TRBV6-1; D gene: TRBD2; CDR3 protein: CASRDTPSGNEQFF; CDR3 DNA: TGTGCCAGCAGAGACACCCCTAGCGGCAATGAGCAGTTCTTC
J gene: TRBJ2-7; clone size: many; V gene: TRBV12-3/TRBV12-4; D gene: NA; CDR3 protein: CASSRVDEQYF; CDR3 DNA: TGTGCCAGCAGCCGGGTCGACGAGCAGTACTTC
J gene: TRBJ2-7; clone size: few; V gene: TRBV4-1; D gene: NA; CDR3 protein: CASSQGHGSGYEQYF; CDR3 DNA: TGCGCCAGCAGCCAAGGACACGGGAGCGGGTACGAGCAGTACTTC
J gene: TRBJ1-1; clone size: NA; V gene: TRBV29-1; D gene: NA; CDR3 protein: CSVAQGAGPEAFF; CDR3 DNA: TGCAGCGTCGCACAAGGAGCGGGCCCTGAAGCTTTCTTT
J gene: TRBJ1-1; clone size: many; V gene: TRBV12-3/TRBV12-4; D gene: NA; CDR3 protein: CASSFGGRAFF; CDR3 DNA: TGTGCCAGCAGTTTTGGAGGGCGCGCTTTCTTT
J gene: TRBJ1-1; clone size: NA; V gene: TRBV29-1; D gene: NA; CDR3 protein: CSVPVGPGRFF; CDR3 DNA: TGCAGCGTCCCGGTGGGGCCCGGGCGGTTCTTT